This T cell receptor beta chain was sequenced during a study of blood T cell repertoires in COVID-19. The wider study: From T cells, B-cell-depleted T cells, or PBMCs came the material, which was cDNA or gDNA.

Repertoires were generated with immunoSEQ multiplex PCR, while TCRdb's copy carries only in-frame clones and drops some. The sample holds about 170,000 clones, approximately 82% seen once. There are 15 residues in the CDR3. Germline trimming cut 6 bases from V and 8 bases from J; bases unmatched to any gene: 7. Looked up from germline, CDR1 is MDHEN and CDR2 is SYDVKM. Sequenced input: PBMCs or T cells enriched from blood (not recorded which). The chain employs TRBV28 and TRBJ2-1; 13 nucleotides line up with TRBD2. The clonotype comes from a woman between 45 and 65 years old in a cohort exposed to, infected with or recovered from COVID-19 (not recorded which). Here the CDR3 DNA reads TGTGCCAGCAGAGGGACTAGCGGGATTAGGGATGAGCAGTTCTTC. Its translation: CASRGTSGIRDEQFF. The whole variable domain, filled in from reference TRBV28 and TRBJ2-1, reads DVKVTQSSRYLVKRTGEKVFLECVQDMDHENMFWYRQDPGLGLRLIYFSYDVKMKEKGDIPEGYSVSREKKERFSLILESASTNQTSMYLCASRGTSGIRDEQFFGPGTRLTVL.